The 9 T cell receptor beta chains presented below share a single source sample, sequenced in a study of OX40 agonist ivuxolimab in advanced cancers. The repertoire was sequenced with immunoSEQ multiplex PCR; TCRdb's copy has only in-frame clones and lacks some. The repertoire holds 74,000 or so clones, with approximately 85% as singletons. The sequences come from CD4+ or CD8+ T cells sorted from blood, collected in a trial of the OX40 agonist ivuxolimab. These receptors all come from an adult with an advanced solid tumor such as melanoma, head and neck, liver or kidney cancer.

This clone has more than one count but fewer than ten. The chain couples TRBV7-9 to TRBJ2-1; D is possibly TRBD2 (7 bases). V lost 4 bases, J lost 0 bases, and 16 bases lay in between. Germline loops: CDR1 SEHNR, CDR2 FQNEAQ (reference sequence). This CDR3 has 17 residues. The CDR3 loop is CASSSGGRLSSYNEQFF. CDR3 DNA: TGTGCCAGCAGCTCGGGGGGCCGCTTGTCCTCCTACAATGAGCAGTTCTTC.

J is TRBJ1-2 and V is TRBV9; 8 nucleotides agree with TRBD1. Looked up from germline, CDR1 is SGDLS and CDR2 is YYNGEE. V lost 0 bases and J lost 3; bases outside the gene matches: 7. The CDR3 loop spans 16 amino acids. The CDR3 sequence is CASSVDDRGRYYGYTF. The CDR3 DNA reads TGTGCCAGCAGCGTAGACGACAGGGGAAGGTACTATGGCTACACCTTC.

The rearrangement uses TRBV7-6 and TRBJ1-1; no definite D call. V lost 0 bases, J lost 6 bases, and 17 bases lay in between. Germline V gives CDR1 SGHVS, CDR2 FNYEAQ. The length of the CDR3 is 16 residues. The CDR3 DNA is TGTGCCAGCAGCTTAGCTGTGGGCTCTACCGGGGCTGAAGCTTTCTTT. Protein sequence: CASSLAVGSTGAEAFF. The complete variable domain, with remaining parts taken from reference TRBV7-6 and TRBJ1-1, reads GAGVSQSPRYKVTKRGQDVALRCDPISGHVSLYWYRQALGQGPEFLTYFNYEAQQDKSGLPNDRFSAERPEGSISTLTIQRTEQRDSAMYRCASSLAVGSTGAEAFFGQGTRLTVV.

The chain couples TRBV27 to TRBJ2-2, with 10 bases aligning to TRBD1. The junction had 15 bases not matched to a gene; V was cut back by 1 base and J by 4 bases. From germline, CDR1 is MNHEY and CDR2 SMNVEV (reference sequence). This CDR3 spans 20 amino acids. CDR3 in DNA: TGTGCCAGCAGTTTATTTTCGGGACAGGGGTCGGGAGGAGGCACCGGGGAGCTGTTTTTT. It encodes CASSLFSGQGSGGGTGELFF.

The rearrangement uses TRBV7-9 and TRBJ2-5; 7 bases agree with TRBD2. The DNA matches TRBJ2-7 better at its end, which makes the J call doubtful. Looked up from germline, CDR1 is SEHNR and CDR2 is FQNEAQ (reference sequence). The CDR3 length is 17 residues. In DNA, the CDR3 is TGTGCCAGCAGCCCCTGGGGGTTGGGCGGGAGAAAGTACGAGCAGTACTTC. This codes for CASSPWGLGGRKYEQYF.

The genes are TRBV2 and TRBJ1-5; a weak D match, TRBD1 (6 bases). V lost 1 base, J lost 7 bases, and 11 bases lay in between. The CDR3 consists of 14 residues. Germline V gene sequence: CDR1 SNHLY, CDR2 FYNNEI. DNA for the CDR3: TGTGCCAGCAGTGAAGGAGGGGGTACCCAGCCCCAGCATTTT. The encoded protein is CASSEGGGTQPQHF.

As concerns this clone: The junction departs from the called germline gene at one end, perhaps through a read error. The CDR3 loop is CASSSGGPTSSGTQYF. The DNA for the CDR3 is TGTGCCAGCAGTAGCGGGGGGCCGACATCTTCCGGGACCCAGTACTTC. This sequence joins TRBV19 and TRBJ2-5; 10 bases agree with TRBD2. Germline assignment: CDR1 LNHDA and CDR2 SQIVND (reference sequence). CDR3 size: 16 residues. The entire variable domain, with the rest obtained from reference TRBV19 and TRBJ2-5, is as follows: DGGITQSPKYLFRKEGQNVTLSCEQNLNHDAMYWYRQDPGQGLRLIYYSQIVNDFQKGDIAEGYSVSREKKESFPLTVTSAQKNPTAFYLCASSSGGPTSSGTQYFGPGTRLLVL.

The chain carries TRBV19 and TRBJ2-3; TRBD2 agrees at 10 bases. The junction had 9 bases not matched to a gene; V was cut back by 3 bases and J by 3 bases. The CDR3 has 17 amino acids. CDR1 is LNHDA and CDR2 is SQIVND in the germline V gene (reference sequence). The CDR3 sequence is CASSMGLGLAETDTQYF. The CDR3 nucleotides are TGTGCCAGTAGTATGGGCCTCGGACTAGCGGAGACAGATACGCAGTATTTT. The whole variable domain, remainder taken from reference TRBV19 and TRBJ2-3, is DGGITQSPKYLFRKEGQNVTLSCEQNLNHDAMYWYRQDPGQGLRLIYYSQIVNDFQKGDIAEGYSVSREKKESFPLTVTSAQKNPTAFYLCASSMGLGLAETDTQYFGPGTRLTVL.

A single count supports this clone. The CDR3 DNA reads TGTGCCAGCTCACCGCGACAGGGGGAGGGTAATGAAAAACTGTTTTTT. Protein: CASSPRQGEGNEKLFF. The chain employs TRBV18 and TRBJ1-4, with TRBD1 identical over 9 bases. The CDR3 extends over 16 amino acids. Germline loops: CDR1 KGHSH, CDR2 LQKENI. The V gene end was trimmed by 3 bases and the J gene end by 4 bases; junction bases not matched to a gene: 6.